One and the same sample provided the 20 T cell receptor beta chains below, sequenced in a study of Ad26.COV2.S vaccination and SARS-CoV-2 variants. Data came from immunoSEQ multiplex PCR; TCRdb stores just in-frame clones and leaves some out. Of hundreds of thousands of clones listed, 89% are singletons. As to treatment: approximately 18 received Ad26.COV2.S at low or high dose, single or two shots; about 5 received placebo; per-sample allocation not given. At day 63 after the first vaccine or placebo injection, samples were drawn. The specimen was peripheral blood, collected in a trial of Ad26.COV2.S vaccine versus placebo. The receptors here all came from a person between 18 and 60 years old who received the Ad26.COV2.S COVID-19 vaccine or a placebo.

A word on this clone: Germline is not matched at one junction end, which may reflect a read error. The chain uses TRBV7-3 and TRBJ1-1; no firm D call. There are 13 residues in the CDR3. In germline, CDR1 is SGHTA, CDR2 FQGTGA. CDR3 bases: TGTGCCAGCAGCAACCCACCGGACGCCCCAGAGGGATTT. Translated, it gives CASSNPPDAPEGF.

CDR3 sequence reads: CASSHLGQPQHF. Written as DNA, the CDR3 is TGTGCCAGCAGCCATCTGGGTCAGCCCCAGCATTTT. The chain combines TRBV5-6 with TRBJ1-5, with D unclear. The V end was cut by 4 bases, the J end by 6 bases, with 8 bases between. From germline, CDR1 is SGHDT and CDR2 YYEEEE. The CDR3 runs 12 residues. Drawing the rest from reference TRBV5-6 and TRBJ1-5, the complete variable domain is DAGVTQSPTHLIKTRGQQVTLRCSPKSGHDTVSWYQQALGQGPQFIFQYYEEEERQRGNFPDRFSGHQFPNYSSELNVNALLLGDSALYLCASSHLGQPQHFGDGTRLSIL.

The chain uses TRBV6-5 and TRBJ2-7; TRBD2 might be the D (6 bases). Trimming pared 6 bases from V and 4 bases from J, leaving 16 bases between. Germline V gene data show CDR1 as MNHEY and CDR2 as SVGAGI. The CDR3 is 14 residues long. The CDR3 coding sequence is TGTGCCAGCAGACCGGCGGGACTTCCATACGAGCAGTACTTC. Translating it yields CASRPAGLPYEQYF.

The V call is TRBV6-5, the J call TRBJ2-3; D uncertain. The CDR3 extends over 13 amino acids. Germline lookup yields CDR1 MNHEY and CDR2 SVGAGI. The ends were cut back, 8 bases at V and 3 bases at J, with 12 bases in the middle. This CDR3 is CASLLSVTDTQYF. DNA of the CDR3: TGTGCCAGCCTACTGAGCGTGACAGATACGCAGTATTTT.

This chain uses TRBV10-3 with TRBJ2-1; TRBD2 agrees at 9 bases. With 4 bases clipped from V and 6 bases from J, the junction kept 4 bases outside the gene matches. Germline CDR1 and CDR2: ENHRY and SYGVKD. This CDR3 contains 14 residues. The CDR3 DNA reads as TGTGCCATCAGTGCCCGACTAGCGGTCAATGAGCAGTTCTTC. Translated: CAISARLAVNEQFF.

The chain employs TRBV3-1 (or the pseudogene TRBV3-2) and TRBJ1-2; D is perhaps TRBD1 (5 bases). This CDR3 spans 14 amino acids. Trimming stripped 0 bases from V and 4 bases from J, with 9 bases between. The germline V gene encodes CDR1 LGHDT and CDR2 YNNKEL (reference sequence). The CDR3 DNA sequence: TGTGCCAGCAGCCAAGAAACAGGCATCTATGGCTACACCTTC. Encoded protein: CASSQETGIYGYTF.

The chain has TRBV7-2 and TRBJ1-1; the D gene is possibly TRBD1 (5 bases). The ends were cut back, 5 bases at V and 4 bases at J, with 11 bases in the middle. The CDR3 spans 13 residues. In germline, CDR1 is SGHTA, CDR2 FQGNSA. The CDR3 DNA reads TGTGCCAGCAGCCCGGCGGGGACCACTGAAGCTTTCTTT. The encoded protein is CASSPAGTTEAFF.

This chain uses TRBV6-6 with TRBJ2-6, with 7 bases identical to TRBD2. CDR3 size: 16 residues. The V gene's germline CDR1 is MNHNY and CDR2 SVGAGI (reference sequence). V lost 0 bases, J lost 2 bases, and 1 base stayed unmatched. CDR3 DNA sequence: TGTGCCAGCAGTTACTCGGGGGGGGCTGGGGCCAACGTCCTGACTTTC. Protein sequence: CASSYSGGAGANVLTF.

Concerning this clone itself: Different DNA sequences within this sample yield the same CDR3. The DNA of the CDR3 is TGTGCCAGCAGCCAAGCCCGGTACAATGAGCAGTTCTTC. Protein product: CASSQARYNEQFF. J is TRBJ2-1 and V is TRBV3-1 (or the pseudogene TRBV3-2); D uncertain. Per germline, CDR1 LGHDT and CDR2 YNNKEL (reference sequence). The CDR3 is 13 residues long. Trimming removed 1 base from V and 4 bases from J, with 5 bases in between.

DNA for the CDR3: TGCGCCAGCAGCTTGGAGGCAGTCTATGGCTACACCTTC. This encodes CASSLEAVYGYTF. The rearrangement uses TRBV5-1 and TRBJ1-2; D gene ambiguous. V dropped 0 bases and J dropped 4 bases, with 7 bases sitting between them. Germline-derived CDR1 and CDR2 are SGHRS and YFSETQ. This CDR3 has 13 amino acids.

This chain uses TRBV5-1 with TRBJ1-1; tentative D call: TRBD1 (5 bases). The length of the CDR3 is 15 residues. The V and J ends lost 4 bases and 1 base respectively, with 14 bases between them. CDR1 is SGHRS and CDR2 is YFSETQ in the germline V gene. The CDR3 sequence is CASSSLGGENTEAFF. For the CDR3, the DNA is TGCGCCAGCAGCAGTCTGGGGGGAGAGAACACTGAAGCTTTCTTT.

This clone appeared once. The genes are TRBV10-3 and TRBJ1-1, with a possible D match to TRBD1 (6 bases). Germline CDR1 is ENHRY and CDR2 is SYGVKD. V lost 2 bases to trimming and J lost 0 bases, with 13 bases between them. The CDR3 consists of 16 residues. The CDR3 is CAISETAGVVNTEAFF. CDR3 bases: TGTGCCATCAGTGAGACGGCAGGGGTGGTGAACACTGAAGCTTTCTTT.

This chain connects TRBV4-1 to TRBJ2-1; D may be TRBD2 (6 bases). The length of the CDR3 is 15 residues. Germline-derived CDR1 and CDR2 are MGHRA and YSYEKL. Trimming left V 0 bases short and J 2 bases short, with 8 bases between. The CDR3 coding sequence is TGCGCCAGCAGCCAAGACACGGGAGCCTACAATGAGCAGTTCTTC. Residues: CASSQDTGAYNEQFF.

This sequence joins TRBV24-1 and TRBJ2-2; D may match TRBD1 or TRBD2 (5 bases each). Germline V gene sequence: CDR1 KGHDR, CDR2 SFDVKD. This CDR3 region has 16 residues. The germline V and J ends were trimmed by 3 bases and 0 bases, with 10 bases remaining between them. The CDR3 protein is CATSDVRDPNTGELFF. Here the CDR3 DNA reads TGTGCCACCAGTGATGTCCGGGACCCGAACACCGGGGAGCTGTTTTTT.

This clone turned up a few times. The J gene is TRBJ2-3, the V gene TRBV9, with a tentative D call TRBD2 (6 bases). CDR1 and CDR2 from the germline V gene are SGDLS and YYNGEE. The ends were cut back, 0 bases at V and 3 bases at J, with 11 bases in the middle. The CDR3 spans 15 residues. The CDR3: CASSVEASGTDTQYF. CDR3 coding DNA: TGTGCCAGCAGCGTAGAGGCAAGCGGGACAGATACGCAGTATTTT.

This chain links TRBV6-2 or TRBV6-3 with TRBJ2-7, with D perhaps being TRBD1 or TRBD2 (5 bases each). CDR1 and CDR2 (germline): MNHEY, SVGEGT. The length of the CDR3 is 14 residues. With 0 bases removed from V and 3 bases from J, the gap between germline ends came to 9 bases. The chain's CDR3 is CASSYSRGRYEQYF. The CDR3 nucleotides are TGTGCCAGCAGTTACTCGAGGGGCCGCTACGAGCAGTACTTC.

The chain recombines TRBV10-3 with TRBJ1-5, with D hard to call. Germline CDR1 ENHRY, CDR2 SYGVKD. V lost 0 bases and J lost 5, with 20 bases in between. The CDR3 consists of 18 residues. The CDR3 loop is CAISESLEVGRRDQPQHF. The CDR3 bases are TGTGCCATCAGTGAGTCTTTGGAGGTTGGTCGTAGGGATCAGCCCCAGCATTTT.

The chain uses TRBV19 and TRBJ2-5, with D perhaps assigned TRBD1 or TRBD2 (6 bases each). The V gene's germline CDR1 is LNHDA and CDR2 SQIVND (reference sequence). The CDR3 has 15 residues. V lost 5 bases and J lost 5, with 18 bases in between. The CDR3 DNA sequence: TGTGCCAGTAGTGCAGCCCGGGGGCAGGATGAGACCCAGTACTTC. Its protein is CASSAARGQDETQYF.

The chain links TRBV19 to TRBJ1-5; D unresolved. Trimming removed 3 bases at V and 4 bases at J, with 13 bases between. CDR3 length: 15 residues. Germline V gene lookup returns CDR1 LNHDA and CDR2 SQIVND (reference sequence). The CDR3 DNA reads as TGTGCCAGTAGTATTGGTGACTTTTGGAATCAGCCCCAGCATTTT. Translating it yields CASSIGDFWNQPQHF.

This clone was seen only once. The chain recombines TRBV24-1 with TRBJ2-3, with 9 bases lining up with TRBD2. Germline V lookup: CDR1 KGHDR, CDR2 SFDVKD. The CDR3 has 15 amino acids. With V trimmed by 5 bases and J by 0 bases, 2 bases remained unmatched. Written as DNA, the CDR3 is TGTGCCACCAGTGTAGCGGGAGCTAGCACAGATACGCAGTATTTT. This codes for CATSVAGASTDTQYF.